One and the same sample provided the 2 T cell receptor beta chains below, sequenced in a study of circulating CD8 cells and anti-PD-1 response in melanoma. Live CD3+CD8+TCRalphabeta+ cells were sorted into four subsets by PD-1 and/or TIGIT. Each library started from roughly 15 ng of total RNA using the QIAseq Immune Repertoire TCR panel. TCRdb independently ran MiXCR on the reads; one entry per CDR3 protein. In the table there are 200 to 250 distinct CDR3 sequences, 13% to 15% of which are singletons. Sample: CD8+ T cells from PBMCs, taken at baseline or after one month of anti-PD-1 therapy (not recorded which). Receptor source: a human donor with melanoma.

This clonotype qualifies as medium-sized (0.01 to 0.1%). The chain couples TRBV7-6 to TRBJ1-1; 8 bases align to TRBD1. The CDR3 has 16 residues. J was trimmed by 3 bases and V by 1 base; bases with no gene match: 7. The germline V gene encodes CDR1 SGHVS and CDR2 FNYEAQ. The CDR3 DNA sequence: TGTGCCAGCAGCTTAGTTTTCAGGGGGCGGGACACTGAAGCTTTCTTT. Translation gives CASSLVFRGRDTEAFF.

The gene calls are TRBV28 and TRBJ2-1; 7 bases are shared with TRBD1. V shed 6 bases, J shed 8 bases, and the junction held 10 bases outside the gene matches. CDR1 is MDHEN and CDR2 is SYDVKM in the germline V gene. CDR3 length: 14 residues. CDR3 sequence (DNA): TGTGCCAGCAGCCCCGGGACAGCCCACTATGAGCAGTTCTTC. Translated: CASSPGTAHYEQFF.